This T cell receptor (beta chain) was sequenced in a study of Ad26.COV2.S vaccination and SARS-CoV-2 variants. Treatment reported: some 20 received Ad26.COV2.S at low or high dose, single or two shots; about 5 received placebo; per-sample allocation not given. The samples were gathered on day 63 after the first injection of vaccine or placebo. Study findings and constraints: It was found that vaccine and placebo recipients had similar non-spike TCR breadth. TCR breadth and depth estimates may have understated total T cell responses.

For this clone: Its antigen remains unknown.

Profiling relied on immunoSEQ multiplex PCR, and the TCRdb table lists in-frame clones only, not all of them. The table includes about 390,000 clones, roughly nine tenths detected once. There are 15 residues in the CDR3. V was trimmed by 4 bases and J by 4 bases, leaving 16 bases between them. Germline V gene lookup returns CDR1 MNHGY and CDR2 SAAAGT. The TCR comes from a person between 18 and 59 years old who received the Ad26.COV2.S COVID-19 vaccine or a placebo. Sequenced here: peripheral blood, sampled in a trial of Ad26.COV2.S vaccine versus placebo. This rearrangement joins TRBV6-8 to TRBJ1-2; a possible D gene is TRBD1 (5 bases). The chain's CDR3 is CASSFPSGSFYGYTF. CDR3 coding DNA: TGTGCCAGCAGTTTCCCGTCAGGGTCGTTCTATGGCTACACCTTC.